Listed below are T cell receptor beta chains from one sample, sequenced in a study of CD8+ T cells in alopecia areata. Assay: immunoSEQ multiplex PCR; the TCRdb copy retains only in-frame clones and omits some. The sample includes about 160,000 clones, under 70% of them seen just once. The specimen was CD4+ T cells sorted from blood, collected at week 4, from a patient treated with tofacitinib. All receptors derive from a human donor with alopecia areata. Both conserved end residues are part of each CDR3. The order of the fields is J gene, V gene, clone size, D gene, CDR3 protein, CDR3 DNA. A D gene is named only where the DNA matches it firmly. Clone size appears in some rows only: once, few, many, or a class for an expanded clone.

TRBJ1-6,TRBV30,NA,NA,CAWSVRQSGSPLHF,TGTGCCTGGAGTGTACGCCAGTCAGGTTCACCCCTCCACTTT
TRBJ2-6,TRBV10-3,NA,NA,CATATAPSFGANVLTF,TGTGCCACCGCGACGGCCCCCTCGTTTGGGGCCAACGTCCTGACTTTC
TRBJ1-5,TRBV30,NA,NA,CAWSSGSGNQPQHF,TGTGCCTGGAGTTCAGGGTCGGGCAATCAGCCCCAGCATTTT
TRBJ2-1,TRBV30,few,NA,CAWSVREGIGVYNEQFF,TGTGCCTGGAGTGTACGAGAGGGAATAGGAGTCTACAATGAGCAGTTCTTC
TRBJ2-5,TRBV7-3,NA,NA,CASSQGGTASGETQYF,TGTGCCAGCAGCCAAGGAGGGACAGCCAGCGGGGAGACCCAGTACTTC
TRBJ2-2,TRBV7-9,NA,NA,CARGGTAPNTGELFF,TGTGCCAGGGGAGGAACCGCCCCGAACACCGGGGAGCTGTTTTTT
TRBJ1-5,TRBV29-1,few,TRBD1,CSATGSGGQPQHF,TGCAGCGCAACAGGGTCAGGGGGTCAGCCCCAGCATTTT
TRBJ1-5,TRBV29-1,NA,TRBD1,CSVGFTGGDQPQHF,TGCAGCGTTGGATTTACAGGGGGCGATCAGCCCCAGCATTTT
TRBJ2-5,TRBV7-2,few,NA,CASSAGRQETQYF,TGTGCCAGCAGCGCAGGGAGGCAAGAGACCCAGTACTTC
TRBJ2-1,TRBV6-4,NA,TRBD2,CASSESGSSYNEQFF,TGTGCCAGCAGTGAAAGCGGGAGCTCCTACAATGAGCAGTTCTTC
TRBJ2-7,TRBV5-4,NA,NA,CASSLGISGDEQYF,TGTGCCAGCAGCTTGGGAATCTCGGGGGACGAGCAGTACTTC
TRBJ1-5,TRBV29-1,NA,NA,CSVVDSNNQPQHF,TGCAGCGTTGTCGACAGCAATAATCAGCCCCAGCATTTT
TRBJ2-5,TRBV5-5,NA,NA,CASSLHYSGKETQYF,TGTGCCAGCAGCCTTCATTACTCGGGGAAGGAGACCCAGTACTTC
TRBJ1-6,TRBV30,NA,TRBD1,CAGNAVQGANSPLHF,TGTGCCGGCAACGCCGTTCAGGGGGCAAATTCACCCCTCCACTTT
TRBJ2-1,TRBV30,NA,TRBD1,CAWSVGGGRFF,TGTGCCTGGAGTGTAGGGGGCGGTCGGTTCTTC
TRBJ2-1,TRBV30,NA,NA,CAWSDQYEQFF,TGTGCCTGGAGTGATCAGTATGAGCAGTTCTTC
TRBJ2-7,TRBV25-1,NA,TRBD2,CASSAPAGGNREQYF,TGTGCCAGCAGCGCCCCGGCGGGGGGGAACCGGGAGCAGTACTTC
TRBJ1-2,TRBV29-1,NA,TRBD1,CSVATGADYGYTF,TGCAGCGTTGCGACAGGGGCGGACTATGGCTACACCTTC
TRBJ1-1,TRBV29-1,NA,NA,CSVFYMNTEAFF,TGCAGCGTATTTTACATGAACACTGAAGCTTTCTTT
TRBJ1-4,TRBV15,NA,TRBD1,CATSRDGGGPLNEKLFF,TGTGCCACCAGCAGAGATGGAGGGGGCCCCCTTAATGAAAAACTGTTTTTT
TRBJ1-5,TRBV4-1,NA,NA,CASSQLGVQPQHF,TGCGCCAGCAGCCAATTGGGTGTACAGCCCCAGCATTTT
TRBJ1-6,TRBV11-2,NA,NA,CASSQLRTRDYNSPLHF,TGTGCCAGCAGCCAACTAAGGACCCGGGACTATAATTCACCCCTCCACTTT
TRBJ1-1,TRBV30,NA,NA,CAWSVRIDTEAFF,TGTGCCTGGAGTGTACGCATTGACACTGAAGCTTTCTTT
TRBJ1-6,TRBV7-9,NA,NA,CASSPRDNSPLHF,TGTGCCAGCAGCCCCCGGGATAATTCACCCCTCCACTTT
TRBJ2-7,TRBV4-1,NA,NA,CASSPGRGEQYF,TGCGCCAGCAGCCCAGGGCGAGGCGAGCAGTACTTC
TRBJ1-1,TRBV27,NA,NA,CASNRVSGNTEAFF,TGTGCCAGCAACAGGGTTTCGGGGAACACTGAAGCTTTCTTT
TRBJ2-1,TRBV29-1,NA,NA,CSVERGVGLFGDEQFF,TGCAGCGTTGAAAGGGGAGTGGGCCTATTCGGAGATGAGCAGTTCTTC
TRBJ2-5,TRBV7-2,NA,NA,CASSLRTTIFGTQYF,TGTGCCAGCAGCCTCAGGACAACCATATTCGGGACCCAGTACTTC
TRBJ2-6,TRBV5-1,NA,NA,CASSRVSAGANVLTF,TGCGCCAGCAGCCGGGTGTCAGCTGGGGCCAACGTCCTGACTTTC
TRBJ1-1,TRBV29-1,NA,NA,CSVEVRGGRGTEAFF,TGCAGCGTTGAAGTGAGGGGCGGTCGGGGCACTGAAGCTTTCTTT
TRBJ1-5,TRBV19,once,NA,CASRKTGLRDSNQPQHF,TGTGCCAGTAGGAAAACAGGGTTGAGGGACAGCAATCAGCCCCAGCATTTT
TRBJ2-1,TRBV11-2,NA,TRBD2,CASSFSGGNNEQFF,TGTGCCAGCAGCTTTAGCGGGGGGAACAATGAGCAGTTCTTC
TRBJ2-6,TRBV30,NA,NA,CAWTSWGSGANVLTF,TGTGCCTGGACGAGCTGGGGATCTGGGGCCAACGTCCTGACTTTC
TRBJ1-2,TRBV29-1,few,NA,CSVEDRDGYTF,TGCAGCGTTGAAGACAGAGATGGCTACACCTTC
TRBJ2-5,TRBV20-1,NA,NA,CSLGNQETQYF,TGCAGTCTCGGCAACCAAGAGACCCAGTACTTC